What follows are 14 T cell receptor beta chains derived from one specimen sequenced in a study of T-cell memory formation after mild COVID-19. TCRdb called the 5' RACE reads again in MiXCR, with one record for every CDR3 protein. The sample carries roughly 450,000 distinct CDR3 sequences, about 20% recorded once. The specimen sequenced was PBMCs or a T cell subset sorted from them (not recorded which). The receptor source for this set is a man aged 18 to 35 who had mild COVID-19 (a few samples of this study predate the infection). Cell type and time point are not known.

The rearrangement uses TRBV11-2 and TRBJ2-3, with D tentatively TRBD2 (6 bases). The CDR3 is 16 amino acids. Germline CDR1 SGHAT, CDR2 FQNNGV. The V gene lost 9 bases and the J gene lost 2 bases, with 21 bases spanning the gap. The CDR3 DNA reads TGTGCCAGAAGGGTAGGGGAGGCGGGGAACACAGATACGCAGTATTTT. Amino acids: CARRVGEAGNTDTQYF.

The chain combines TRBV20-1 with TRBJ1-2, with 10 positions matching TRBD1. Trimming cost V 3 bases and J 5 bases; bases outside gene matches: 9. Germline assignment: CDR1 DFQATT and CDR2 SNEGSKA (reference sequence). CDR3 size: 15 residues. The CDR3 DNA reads TGCAGTGCTAGCCTTCCGGGACAGGGGCCTTATGGCTACACCTTC. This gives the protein CSASLPGQGPYGYTF.

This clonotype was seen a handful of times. CDR3 protein: CSGDGYDTQYF. Written as DNA, the CDR3 is TGCAGTGGGGACGGTTATGATACGCAGTATTTT. The chain is built from TRBV20-1 and TRBJ2-3, with D perhaps assigned TRBD1 or TRBD2 (5 bases each). V lost 7 bases, J lost 6 bases, and 11 bases lay in between. The CDR3 covers 11 residues. Germline V gene sequence: CDR1 DFQATT, CDR2 SNEGSKA (reference sequence).

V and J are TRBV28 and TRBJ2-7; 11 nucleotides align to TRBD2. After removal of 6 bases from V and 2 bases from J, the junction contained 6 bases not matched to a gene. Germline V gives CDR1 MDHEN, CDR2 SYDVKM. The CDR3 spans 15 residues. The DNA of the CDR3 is TGTGCCAGCAGCATCATAGCGGGGGGGGCCTACGAGCAGTACGTC. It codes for CASSIIAGGAYEQYV.

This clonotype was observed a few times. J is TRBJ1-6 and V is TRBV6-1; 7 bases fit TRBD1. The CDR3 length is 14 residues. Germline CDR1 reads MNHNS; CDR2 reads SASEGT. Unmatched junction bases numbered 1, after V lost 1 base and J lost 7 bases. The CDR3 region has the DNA TGTGCCAGCAGTGAAGGGGACAGAAATTCACCCCTCCACTTT. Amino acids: CASSEGDRNSPLHF.

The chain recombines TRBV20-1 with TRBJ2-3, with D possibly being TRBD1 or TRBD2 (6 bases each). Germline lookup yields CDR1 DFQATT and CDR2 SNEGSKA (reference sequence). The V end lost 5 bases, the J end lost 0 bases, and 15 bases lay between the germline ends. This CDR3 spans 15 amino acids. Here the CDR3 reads CSADRTGVSTDTQYF. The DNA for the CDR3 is TGCAGTGCTGACAGGACGGGGGTGAGCACAGATACGCAGTATTTT.

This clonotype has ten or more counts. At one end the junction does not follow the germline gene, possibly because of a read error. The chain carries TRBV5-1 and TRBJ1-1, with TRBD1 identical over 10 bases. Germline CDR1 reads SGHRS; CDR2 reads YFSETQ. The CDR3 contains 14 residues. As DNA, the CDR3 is TGTGCCAGCAGCTTGGACAGGGGGGACACTGAAGCTTTCTTT. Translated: CASSLDRGDTEAFF.

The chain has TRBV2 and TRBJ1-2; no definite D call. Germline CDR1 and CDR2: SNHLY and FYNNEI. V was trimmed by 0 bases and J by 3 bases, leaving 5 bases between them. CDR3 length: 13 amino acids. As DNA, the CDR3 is TGTGCCAGCAGTGAAGCAGGGTACTATGGCTACACCTTC. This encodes CASSEAGYYGYTF.

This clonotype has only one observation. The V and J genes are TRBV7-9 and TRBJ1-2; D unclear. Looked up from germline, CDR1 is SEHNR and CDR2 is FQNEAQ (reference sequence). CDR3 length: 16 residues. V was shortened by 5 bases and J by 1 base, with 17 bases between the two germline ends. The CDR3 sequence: CASSPTGSVINYGYTF. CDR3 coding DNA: TGTGCCAGCAGCCCTACGGGGTCCGTAATTAACTATGGCTACACCTTC.

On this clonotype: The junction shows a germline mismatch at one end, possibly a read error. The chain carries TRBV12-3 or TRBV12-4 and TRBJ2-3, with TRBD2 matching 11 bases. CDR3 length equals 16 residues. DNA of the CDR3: TGTGCCAGCAGATTAGCGGGGGGGCCGAGCACAGATACGCAGTATTTT. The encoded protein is CASRLAGGPSTDTQYF.

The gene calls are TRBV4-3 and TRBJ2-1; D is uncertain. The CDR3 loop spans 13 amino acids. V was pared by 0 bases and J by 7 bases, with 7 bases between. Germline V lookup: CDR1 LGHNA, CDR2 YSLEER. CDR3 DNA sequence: TGCGCCAGCAGCCAAGAACTCTGGAATGAGCAGTTCTTC. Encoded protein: CASSQELWNEQFF.

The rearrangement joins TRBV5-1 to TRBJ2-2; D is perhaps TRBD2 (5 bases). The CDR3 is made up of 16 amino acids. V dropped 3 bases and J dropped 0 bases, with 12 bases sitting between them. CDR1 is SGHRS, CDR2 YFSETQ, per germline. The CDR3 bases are TGCGCCAGCAGCTCTCCCGGGATAACGAACACCGGGGAGCTGTTTTTT. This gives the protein CASSSPGITNTGELFF.

CDR3 in DNA: TGCAGCGTCCCGACGGTGACCTACAATGAGCAGTTCTTC. Translated: CSVPTVTYNEQFF. The chain uses TRBV29-1 and TRBJ2-1; D is uncertain. CDR1 SQVTM and CDR2 ANQGSEA come from the germline V gene. V shed 6 bases and J shed 2 bases, with 11 bases lying between them. This CDR3 is built from 13 residues.

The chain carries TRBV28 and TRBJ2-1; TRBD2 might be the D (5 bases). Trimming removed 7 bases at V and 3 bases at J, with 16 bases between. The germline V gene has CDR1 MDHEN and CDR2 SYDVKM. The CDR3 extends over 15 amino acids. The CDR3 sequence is CASTPADFGYNEQFF. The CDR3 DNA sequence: TGTGCCAGCACCCCCGCGGACTTTGGCTACAATGAGCAGTTCTTC.